Listed here is a single T cell receptor (beta chain). The method was immunoSEQ multiplex PCR; TCRdb's version includes in-frame clones alone and lacks a portion of them. The sample holds some 300,000 clones, 85% to 95% seen once. This entry comes from a study of blood T cell repertoires in COVID-19. The length of the CDR3 is 14 residues. V was cut by 6 bases and J by 6 bases, with 17 bases left in between. The germline V gene encodes CDR1 WNHNN and CDR2 SYGVQD (reference sequence). Sequenced material: PBMCs or T cells enriched from blood (not recorded which). This chain connects TRBV10-1 to TRBJ1-2, with D possibly being TRBD1 (5 bases). This TCR derives from a woman aged 25-40 years who had been exposed to COVID-19. DNA for the CDR3: TGCGCCAGCAGAAGTCTCACCGCAGGGAATGGCTACACCTTC. Protein product: CASRSLTAGNGYTF.